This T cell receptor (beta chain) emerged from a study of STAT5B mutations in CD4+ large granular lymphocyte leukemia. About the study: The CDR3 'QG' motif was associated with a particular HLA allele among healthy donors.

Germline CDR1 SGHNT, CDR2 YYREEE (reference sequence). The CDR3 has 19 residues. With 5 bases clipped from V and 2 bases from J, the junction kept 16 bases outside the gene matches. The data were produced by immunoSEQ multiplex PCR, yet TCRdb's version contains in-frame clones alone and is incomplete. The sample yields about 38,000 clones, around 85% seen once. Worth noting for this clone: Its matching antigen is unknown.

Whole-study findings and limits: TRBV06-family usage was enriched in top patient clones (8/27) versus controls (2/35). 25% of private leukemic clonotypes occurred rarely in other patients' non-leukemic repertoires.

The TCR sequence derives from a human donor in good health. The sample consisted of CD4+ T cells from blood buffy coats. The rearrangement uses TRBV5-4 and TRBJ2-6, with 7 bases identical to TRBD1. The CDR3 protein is CASSIPTGAIGAGANVLTF. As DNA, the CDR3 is TGTGCCAGCAGTATCCCCACAGGGGCCATCGGGGCTGGGGCCAACGTCCTGACTTTC.